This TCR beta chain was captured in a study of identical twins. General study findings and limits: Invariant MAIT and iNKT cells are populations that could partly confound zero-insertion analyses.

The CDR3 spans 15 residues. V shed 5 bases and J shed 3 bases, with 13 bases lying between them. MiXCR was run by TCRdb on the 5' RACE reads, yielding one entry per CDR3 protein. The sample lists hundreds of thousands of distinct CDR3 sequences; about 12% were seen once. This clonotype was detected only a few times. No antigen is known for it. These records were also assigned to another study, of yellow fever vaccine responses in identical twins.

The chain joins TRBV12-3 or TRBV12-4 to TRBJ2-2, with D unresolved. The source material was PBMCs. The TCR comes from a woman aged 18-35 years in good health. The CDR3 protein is CASSPRGRHTGELFF. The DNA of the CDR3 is TGTGCCAGCAGTCCCCGAGGAAGACACACCGGGGAGCTGTTTTTT.